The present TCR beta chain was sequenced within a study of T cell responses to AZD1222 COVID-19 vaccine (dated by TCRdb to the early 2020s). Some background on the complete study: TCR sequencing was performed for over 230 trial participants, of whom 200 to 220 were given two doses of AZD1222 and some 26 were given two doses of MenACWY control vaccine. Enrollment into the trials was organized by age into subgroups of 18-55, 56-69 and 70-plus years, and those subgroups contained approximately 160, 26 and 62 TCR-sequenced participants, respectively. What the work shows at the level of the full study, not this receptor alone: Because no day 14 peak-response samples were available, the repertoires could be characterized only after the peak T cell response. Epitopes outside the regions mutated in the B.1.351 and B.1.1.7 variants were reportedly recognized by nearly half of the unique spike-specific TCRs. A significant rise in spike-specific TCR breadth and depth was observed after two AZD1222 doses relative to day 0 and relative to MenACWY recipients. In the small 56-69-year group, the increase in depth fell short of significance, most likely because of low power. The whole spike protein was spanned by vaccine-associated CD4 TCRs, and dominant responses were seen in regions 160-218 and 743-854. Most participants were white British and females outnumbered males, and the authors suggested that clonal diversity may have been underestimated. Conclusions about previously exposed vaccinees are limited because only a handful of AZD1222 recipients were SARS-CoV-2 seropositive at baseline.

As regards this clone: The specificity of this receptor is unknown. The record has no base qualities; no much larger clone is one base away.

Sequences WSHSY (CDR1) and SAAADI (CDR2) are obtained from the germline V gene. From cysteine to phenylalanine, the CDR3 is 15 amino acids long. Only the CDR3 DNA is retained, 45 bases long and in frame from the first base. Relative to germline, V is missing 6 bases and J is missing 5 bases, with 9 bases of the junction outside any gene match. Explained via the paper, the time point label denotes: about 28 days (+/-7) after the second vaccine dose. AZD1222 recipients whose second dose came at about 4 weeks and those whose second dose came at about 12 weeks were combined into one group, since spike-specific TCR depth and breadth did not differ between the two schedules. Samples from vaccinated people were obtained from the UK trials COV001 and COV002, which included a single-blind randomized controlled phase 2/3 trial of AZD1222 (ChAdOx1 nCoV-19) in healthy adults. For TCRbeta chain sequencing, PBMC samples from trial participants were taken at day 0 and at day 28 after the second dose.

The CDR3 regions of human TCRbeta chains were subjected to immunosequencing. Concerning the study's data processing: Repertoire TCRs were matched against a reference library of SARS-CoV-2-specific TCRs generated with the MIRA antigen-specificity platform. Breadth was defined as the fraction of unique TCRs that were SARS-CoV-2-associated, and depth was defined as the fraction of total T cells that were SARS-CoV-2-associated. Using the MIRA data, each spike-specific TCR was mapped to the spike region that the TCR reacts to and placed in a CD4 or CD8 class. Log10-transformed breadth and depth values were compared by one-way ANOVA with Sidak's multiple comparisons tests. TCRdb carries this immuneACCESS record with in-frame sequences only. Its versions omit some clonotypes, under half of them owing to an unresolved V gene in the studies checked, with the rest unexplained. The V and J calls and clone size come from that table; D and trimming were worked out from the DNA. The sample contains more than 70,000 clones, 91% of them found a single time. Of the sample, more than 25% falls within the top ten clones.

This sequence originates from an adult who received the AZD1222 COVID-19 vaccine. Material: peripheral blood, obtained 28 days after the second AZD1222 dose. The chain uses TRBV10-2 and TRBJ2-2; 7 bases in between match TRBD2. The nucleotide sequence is TGCGCCAGCAGGGGACGGGAGGTAAAAACCGGGGAGCTGTTTTTT. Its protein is CASRGREVKTGELFF.